This T cell receptor beta chain was obtained from a study of early T cells in non-severe SARS-CoV-2 infection. This clonotype was seen at least ten times. Each cDNA molecule carried a unique molecular identifier. TCRdb reprocessed the 5' RACE reads with MiXCR, giving one entry per CDR3 protein. Among about 90,000 distinct CDR3 sequences listed, roughly 12% were seen once. The CDR3 runs to 11 residues. Germline CDR1 and CDR2: SEHNR and FQNEAQ (reference sequence). The V gene lost 5 bases and the J gene lost 7 bases, with 6 bases spanning the gap. This rearrangement joins TRBV7-9 to TRBJ1-3; D is uncertain. The sequenced sample was whole blood, obtained at baseline. The clonotype originates from an adult who was a healthcare worker with PCR-confirmed SARS-CoV-2 infection or an uninfected control (not recorded which). As DNA, the CDR3 is TGTGCCAGCAGCCCCGGGAACACCATATATTTT. Residues: CASSPGNTIYF. Looking up the rest from reference TRBV7-9 and TRBJ1-3 gives the full variable domain: DTGVSQNPRHKITKRGQNVTFRCDPISEHNRLYWYRQTLGQGPEFLTYFQNEAQLEKSRLLSDRFSAERPKGSFSTLEIQRTEQGDSAMYLCASSPGNTIYFGEGSWLTVV.